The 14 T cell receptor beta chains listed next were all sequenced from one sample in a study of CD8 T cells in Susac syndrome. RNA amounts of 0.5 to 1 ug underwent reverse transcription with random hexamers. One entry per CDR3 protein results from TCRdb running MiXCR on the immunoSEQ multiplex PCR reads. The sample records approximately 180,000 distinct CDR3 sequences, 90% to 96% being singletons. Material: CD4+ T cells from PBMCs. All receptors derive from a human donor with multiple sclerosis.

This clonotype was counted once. CDR3: CASRVRGHCNQPQHF. Here the CDR3 DNA reads TGCGCCAGCAGGGTGCGGGGACATTGCAATCAGCCCCAGCATTTT. The chain uses TRBV23-1 and TRBJ1-5, with D perhaps matching TRBD1 (6 bases). TRBV23-1 is given ORF status, its function remaining uncertain. Trimming removed 6 bases from V and 2 bases from J, with 14 bases in between. This CDR3 contains 15 residues.

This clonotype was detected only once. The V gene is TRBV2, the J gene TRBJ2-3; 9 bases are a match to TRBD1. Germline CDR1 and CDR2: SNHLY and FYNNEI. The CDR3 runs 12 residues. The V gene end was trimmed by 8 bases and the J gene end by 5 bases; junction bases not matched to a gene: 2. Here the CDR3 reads CASGTGKDTQYF. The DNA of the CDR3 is TGTGCCAGCGGGACAGGGAAAGATACGCAGTATTTT.

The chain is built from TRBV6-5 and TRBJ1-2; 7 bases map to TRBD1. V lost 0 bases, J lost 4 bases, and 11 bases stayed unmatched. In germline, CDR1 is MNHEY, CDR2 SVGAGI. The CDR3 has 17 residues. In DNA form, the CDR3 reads TGTGCCAGCAGTTACTCTAGAACGGGTCCAGGGGGCTATGGCTACACCTTC. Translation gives CASSYSRTGPGGYGYTF.

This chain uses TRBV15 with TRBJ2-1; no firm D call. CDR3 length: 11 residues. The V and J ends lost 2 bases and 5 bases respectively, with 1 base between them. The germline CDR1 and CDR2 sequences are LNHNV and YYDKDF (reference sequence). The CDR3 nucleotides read TGTGCCACCAGCAGAAACAATGAGCAGTTCTTC. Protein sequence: CATSRNNEQFF.

CDR3: CAWRAENIQYF. The CDR3 bases are TGTGCCTGGAGGGCCGAAAACATTCAGTACTTC. This chain uses TRBV30 with TRBJ2-4; D call uncertain. V was trimmed by 3 bases and J by 5 bases, leaving 5 bases between them. Germline V gene data show CDR1 as GTSNPN and CDR2 as SVGIG (reference sequence). The CDR3 runs to 11 residues.

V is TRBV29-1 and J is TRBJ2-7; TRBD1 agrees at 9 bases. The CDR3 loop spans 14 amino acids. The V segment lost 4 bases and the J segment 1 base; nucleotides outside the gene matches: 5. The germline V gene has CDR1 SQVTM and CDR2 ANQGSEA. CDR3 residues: CSVGRDRGSYEQYF. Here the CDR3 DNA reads TGCAGCGTTGGCCGTGACAGGGGGTCCTACGAGCAGTACTTC.

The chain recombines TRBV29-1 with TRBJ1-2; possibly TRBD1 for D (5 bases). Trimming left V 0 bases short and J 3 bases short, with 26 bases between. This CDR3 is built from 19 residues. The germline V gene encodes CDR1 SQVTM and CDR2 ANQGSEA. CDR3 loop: CSVEDRGWGANNLDYGYTF. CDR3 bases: TGCAGCGTTGAAGACCGCGGCTGGGGCGCGAATAACCTGGACTATGGCTACACCTTC. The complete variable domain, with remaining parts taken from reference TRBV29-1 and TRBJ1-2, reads SAVISQKPSRDICQRGTSLTIQCQVDSQVTMMFWYRQQPGQSLTLIATANQGSEATYESGFVIDKFPISRPNLTFSTLTVSNMSPEDSSIYLCSVEDRGWGANNLDYGYTFGSGTRLTVV.

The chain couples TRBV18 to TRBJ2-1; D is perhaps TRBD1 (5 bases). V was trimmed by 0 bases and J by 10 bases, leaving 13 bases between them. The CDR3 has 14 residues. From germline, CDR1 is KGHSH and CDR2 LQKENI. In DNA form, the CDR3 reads TGTGCCAGCTCACCACCGACAGAATCAGGGGAGCAGTTCTTC. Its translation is CASSPPTESGEQFF.

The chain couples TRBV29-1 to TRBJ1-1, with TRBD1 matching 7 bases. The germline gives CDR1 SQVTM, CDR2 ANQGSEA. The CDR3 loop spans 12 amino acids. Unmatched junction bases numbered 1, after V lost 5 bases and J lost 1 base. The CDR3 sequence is CSVRTGNTEAFF. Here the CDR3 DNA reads TGCAGCGTTAGGACAGGGAACACTGAAGCTTTCTTT.

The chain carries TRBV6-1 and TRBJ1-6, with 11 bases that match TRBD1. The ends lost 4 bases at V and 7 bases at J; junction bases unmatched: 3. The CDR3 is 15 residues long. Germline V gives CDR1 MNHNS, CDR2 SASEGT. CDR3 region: CASSARTGGNSPLHF. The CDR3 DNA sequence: TGTGCCAGCAGTGCGAGGACAGGGGGCAATTCACCCCTCCACTTT.

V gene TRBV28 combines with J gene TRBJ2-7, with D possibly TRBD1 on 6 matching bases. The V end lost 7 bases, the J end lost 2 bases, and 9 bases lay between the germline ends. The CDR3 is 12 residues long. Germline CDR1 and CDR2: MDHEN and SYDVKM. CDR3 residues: CASIRGTYEQYF. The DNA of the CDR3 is TGTGCCAGCATCAGGGGCACCTACGAGCAGTACTTC.

The CDR3 here is CASSEQGPSADTQYF. DNA of the CDR3: TGTGCCAGCAGTGAACAGGGTCCTTCCGCAGATACGCAGTATTTT. This chain links TRBV12-3 or TRBV12-4 with TRBJ2-3; D is possibly TRBD1 (6 bases). V was shortened by 5 bases and J by 4 bases, with 16 bases between the two germline ends. This CDR3 contains 15 residues.

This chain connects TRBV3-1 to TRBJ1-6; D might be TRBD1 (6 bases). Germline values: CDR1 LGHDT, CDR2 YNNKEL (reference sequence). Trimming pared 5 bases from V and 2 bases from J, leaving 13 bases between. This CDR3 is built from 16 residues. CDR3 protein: CASSAKGVAYNSPLHF. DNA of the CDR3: TGTGCCAGCAGCGCTAAGGGGGTCGCCTATAATTCACCCCTCCACTTT.

The CDR3 is CASSPYPPEVSYEQYF. The CDR3 DNA sequence: TGTGCCAGCAGTCCCTACCCCCCTGAGGTCAGCTACGAGCAGTACTTC. The chain employs TRBV6-2 or TRBV6-3 and TRBJ2-7; D not certain. The CDR3 is 16 amino acids. Between the trimmed V and J ends, which lost 5 bases and 3 bases, there was a span of 20 bases. CDR1 is MNHEY and CDR2 is SVGEGT in the germline V gene.